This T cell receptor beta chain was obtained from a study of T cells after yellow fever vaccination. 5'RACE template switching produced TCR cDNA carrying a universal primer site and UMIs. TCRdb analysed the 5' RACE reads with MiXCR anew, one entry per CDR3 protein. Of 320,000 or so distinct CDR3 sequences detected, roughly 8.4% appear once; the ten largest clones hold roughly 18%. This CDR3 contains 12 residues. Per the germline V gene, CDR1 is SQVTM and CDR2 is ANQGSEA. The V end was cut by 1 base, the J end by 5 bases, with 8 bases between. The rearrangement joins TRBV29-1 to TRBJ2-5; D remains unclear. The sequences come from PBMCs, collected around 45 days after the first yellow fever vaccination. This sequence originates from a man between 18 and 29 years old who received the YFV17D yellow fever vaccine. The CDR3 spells CSVEGGTETQYF. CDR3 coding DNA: TGCAGCGTTGAAGGGGGTACGGAGACCCAGTACTTC.